Listed below are T cell receptor beta chains from one sample, sequenced in a study of vaccination effects on CD4 cells after COVID-19. These receptors are not linked to any known antigen. The protocol was immunoSEQ multiplex PCR, while the TCRdb copy is restricted to in-frame clones and leaves out a portion. The profile shows about 30,000 clones, more than 65% of them singletons. The sequenced sample was CD4+ T cells from PBMCs cultured with HCoV-229E spike peptides, obtained after COVID-19 vaccination. Every receptor here comes from a human donor who received a COVID-19 vaccine. The CDR3 runs from the conserved cysteine through the conserved F or W. The D gene is left open where the match is weak. Clone size appears in some rows only: once, few, many, or a class for an expanded clone.

TRBJ2-1 TRBD1 TRBV6-5 - TGTGCCAGCAGGGTTACAGGGGGCGATGAGCAGTTCTTC CASRVTGGDEQFF
TRBJ2-1 TRBD2 TRBV4-2 few TGTGCCAGCAGCCAAGCAAGCGGGATGGGGTACAATGAGCAGTTCTTC CASSQASGMGYNEQFF
TRBJ1-5 - TRBV5-1 few TGCGCCAGCTCCATAGGGGGGCCCTCGGGGAGCAATCAGCCCCAGCATTTT CASSIGGPSGSNQPQHF
TRBJ1-4 - TRBV5-1 - TGCGCCAGCAGCGACCCAACGGGGCCGAATGGAAAACTGTTTTTT CASSDPTGPNGKLFF
TRBJ2-2 - TRBV2 - TGTGCCAGCAGCCCACGATGGACCGGGGAGCTGTTTTTT CASSPRWTGELFF
TRBJ2-1 - TRBV11-2 - TGTGCCAGCAGCCAGTTAGGGGGTGGGAACTACAATGAGCAGTTCTTC CASSQLGGGNYNEQFF
TRBJ1-3 - TRBV19 - TGTGCCAGTAGTATCATCGGAAACACCATATATTTT CASSIIGNTIYF
TRBJ1-4 TRBD1 TRBV30 - TGTGCCTGGAGTGTTCTGGGGGACAGCGAGGAGTTGGATGAAAAACTGTTTTTT CAWSVLGDSEELDEKLFF
TRBJ2-7 - TRBV11-1 - TGTGCCAGCAGCCCTACAGAGGGTCCCTACGAGCAGTACTTC CASSPTEGPYEQYF
TRBJ1-5 - TRBV6-5 - TGTGCCAGCAGAGAGTCGGGAGATCAGCCCCAGCATTTT CASRESGDQPQHF
TRBJ1-1 TRBD1 TRBV7-9 - TGTGCCAGCAGCCCGCGACAGGGAAGCACTGAAGCTTTCTTT CASSPRQGSTEAFF
TRBJ2-3 - TRBV5-4 - TGTGCCAGCAGCTTGCGTCGGGGGGCTAGCACAGATACGCAGTATTTT CASSLRRGASTDTQYF
TRBJ1-3 TRBD1 TRBV6-6 - TGTGCCAGCATTCCGGGACAGGGAATCTCCGGAAACACCATATATTTT CASIPGQGISGNTIYF
TRBJ1-5 TRBD1 TRBV27 - TGTGCCAGCAGCCCACTAAGTCGGACAGGGAAAAATTCCGAACAGAGCAATCAGCCCCAGCATTTT CASSPLSRTGKNSEQSNQPQHF
TRBJ1-3 - TRBV2 - TGTGCCAGCAGTCGGGACACCCAAAACACCATATATTTT CASSRDTQNTIYF
TRBJ1-5 - TRBV7-8 - TGTGCCAGCACCCCAGGACCTGGGGGTGGCAATCAGCCCCAGCATTTT CASTPGPGGGNQPQHF
TRBJ1-5 - TRBV19 - TGTGCCAGTATCGATCTCAAGGGGATCCCTCAGCCCCAGCATTTT CASIDLKGIPQPQHF